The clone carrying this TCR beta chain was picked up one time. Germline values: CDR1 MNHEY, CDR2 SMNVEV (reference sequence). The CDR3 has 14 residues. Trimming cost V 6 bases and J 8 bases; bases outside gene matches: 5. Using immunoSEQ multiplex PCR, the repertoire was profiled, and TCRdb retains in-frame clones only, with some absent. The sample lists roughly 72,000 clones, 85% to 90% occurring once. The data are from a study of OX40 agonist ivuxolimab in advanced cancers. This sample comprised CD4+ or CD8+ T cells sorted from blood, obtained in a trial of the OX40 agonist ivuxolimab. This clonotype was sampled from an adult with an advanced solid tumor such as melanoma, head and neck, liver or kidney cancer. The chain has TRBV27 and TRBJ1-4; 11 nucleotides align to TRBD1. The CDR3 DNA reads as TGTGCCAGCAGCTGGGGACAGGGGGAGGAAAAACTGTTTTTT. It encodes CASSWGQGEEKLFF.